The 18 T cell receptor beta chains in this list originate from one sample, sequenced in a study of identical twins. Each CDR3 protein gets one entry after TCRdb re-called the 5' RACE reads with MiXCR. The sample includes 1.5 million to 2 million distinct CDR3 sequences, under 35% of them seen just once. The specimen sequenced was cord blood. The receptors were gathered from a newborn girl in good health.

This clonotype has more than one count but fewer than ten. The chain links TRBV6-6 to TRBJ2-7; TRBD1 matches at 8 bases. The CDR3 loop spans 15 amino acids. Trimming removed 5 bases from V and 1 base from J; junction bases left unmatched: 7. CDR1 and CDR2 from the germline V gene are MNHNY and SVGAGI (reference sequence). As DNA, the CDR3 is TGTGCCAGCAGTGCCCGGGACAGGCGATCCTACGAGCAGTACTTC. Translated, it gives CASSARDRRSYEQYF.

The chain employs TRBV2 and TRBJ1-6, with D uncertain. V was cut by 4 bases and J by 5 bases, with 6 bases left in between. Germline V lookup: CDR1 SNHLY, CDR2 FYNNEI. The length of the CDR3 is 13 residues. CDR3 sequence (DNA): TGTGCCAGCAGTGCGACAAATAATTCACCCCTCCACTTT. Protein: CASSATNNSPLHF.

A few counts support this clonotype. This chain connects TRBV20-1 to TRBJ2-1, with 8 bases fitting TRBD2. Germline V lookup: CDR1 DFQATT, CDR2 SNEGSKA (reference sequence). The CDR3 covers 15 residues. V dropped 3 bases and J dropped 4; count of bases not matched to a gene: 8. The CDR3 protein is CSASGLAGFYNEQFF. The CDR3 DNA follows: TGCAGTGCTAGCGGGCTAGCGGGCTTTTACAATGAGCAGTTCTTC.

This clonotype showed up just a few times. V and J are TRBV7-9 and TRBJ2-1; 9 bases are a match to TRBD2. The CDR3 loop spans 16 amino acids. Trimming removed 0 bases from V and 6 bases from J; junction bases left unmatched: 6. Germline CDR1 SEHNR, CDR2 FQNEAQ (reference sequence). CDR3 sequence: CASSLAPGLATNEQFF. The CDR3 DNA follows: TGTGCCAGCAGCTTAGCGCCAGGACTAGCGACCAATGAGCAGTTCTTC.

The rearrangement uses TRBV20-1 and TRBJ2-4; TRBD1 matches 9 bases. Trimming at V came to 5 bases and at J to 3 bases, leaving 2 bases not matched to a gene. Germline values: CDR1 DFQATT, CDR2 SNEGSKA (reference sequence). This CDR3 region has 13 residues. CDR3 nucleotides: TGCAGTGCTCCGGGACAGGGCAAAAACATTCAGTACTTC. Translation gives CSAPGQGKNIQYF.

The table lists this clonotype with a count of one. It may be a read error: a sequence one base away is much more abundant. The genes are TRBV29-1 and TRBJ2-7, with TRBD2 identical over 11 bases. The CDR3 loop spans 18 amino acids. Germline CDR1 is SQVTM and CDR2 is ANQGSEA. Trimming took 7 bases from V and 7 from J; bases not matched to a gene: 24. The CDR3 loop is CSATFLLGASGGRNEQYF. In nucleotides, the CDR3 is TGCAGCGCCACTTTCTTACTAGGAGCTAGCGGGGGGAGGAATGAGCAGTACTTC.

This clonotype was seen a few times. V and J are TRBV4-1 and TRBJ2-7; D is ambiguous. CDR3 length equals 15 residues. Trimming shortened V by 1 base and J by 0 bases, and 10 bases separated the two germline ends. Germline V lookup: CDR1 MGHRA, CDR2 YSYEKL. The CDR3 nucleotides are TGCGCCAGCAGCCAAGCGCGGATCAGCTCCTACGAGCAGTACTTC. Amino acid sequence: CASSQARISSYEQYF.

This clonotype was seen only a few times. The V and J genes are TRBV20-1 and TRBJ1-5; maybe TRBD1 (5 bases). CDR1 and CDR2 from the germline V gene are DFQATT and SNEGSKA (reference sequence). V was trimmed by 3 bases and J by 0 bases, leaving 15 bases between them. This CDR3 contains 16 residues. CDR3 sequence (DNA): TGCAGTGCTAGTTCCGGCCGACAGTCTAGCAATCAGCCCCAGCATTTT. Translation gives CSASSGRQSSNQPQHF.

This clonotype was picked up a small number of times. The V gene is TRBV13, the J gene TRBJ2-7; D is possibly TRBD2 (5 bases). The V gene's germline CDR1 is PRHDT and CDR2 FYEKMQ (reference sequence). Trimming took off 2 bases at V and 1 base at J, with 12 bases between the two ends. The CDR3 has 15 amino acids. In DNA form, the CDR3 reads TGTGCCAGCAGCTTAAGTGGGCGGGTTTCCTACGAGCAGTACTTC. The encoded protein is CASSLSGRVSYEQYF.

This clonotype was counted only a few times. V and J are TRBV29-1 and TRBJ2-1; 7 nucleotides match TRBD1. The V and J ends lost 3 bases and 9 bases, in that order; junction bases with no gene match: 14. Germline-derived CDR1 and CDR2 are SQVTM and ANQGSEA. CDR3 length: 15 amino acids. The CDR3 is CSVDDRAVVKVEQFF. DNA of the CDR3: TGCAGCGTTGATGACAGGGCGGTAGTCAAGGTTGAGCAGTTCTTC.

This clonotype was counted a few times. The rearrangement links TRBV20-1 to TRBJ2-7; the match to TRBD2 covers 12 bases. J lost 3 bases, V lost 7 bases, and 7 bases had no gene match. Germline CDR1 and CDR2: DFQATT and SNEGSKA (reference sequence). This CDR3 is built from 14 residues. The CDR3 spells CSGLRTSGVYEQYF. In DNA, the CDR3 is TGCAGTGGACTCCGGACTAGCGGGGTCTACGAGCAGTACTTC.

As regards this clonotype: The junction departs from the called germline gene at one end, perhaps through a read error. The rearrangement uses TRBV12-3 or TRBV12-4 and TRBJ2-3; D could derive from TRBD1 or TRBD2 (5 bases each). This CDR3 comprises 15 residues. The CDR3 DNA reads TGTGCCAGCGGTTTTGGGGGTATTAGCACAGATACGCAGTATTTT. It codes for CASGFGGISTDTQYF.

The J gene is TRBJ2-3, the V gene TRBV20-1, with D maybe TRBD1 (5 bases). The germline gives CDR1 DFQATT, CDR2 SNEGSKA (reference sequence). The V gene lost 5 bases and the J gene lost 4 bases, with 19 bases spanning the gap. This CDR3 contains 15 residues. In DNA, the CDR3 is TGCAGTGCTCATAGCCGAAGGGGAAGGGCAGATACGCAGTATTTT. This codes for CSAHSRRGRADTQYF.

This clonotype was seen only a few times. V usage is TRBV25-1 and J usage is TRBJ1-2, with 8 bases aligning to TRBD1. The germline CDR1 and CDR2 sequences are MGHDK and SYGVNS. CDR3 length: 14 residues. J was trimmed by 0 bases and V by 3 bases; bases with no gene match: 0. CDR3 protein: CASSDRGPNYGYTF. DNA of the CDR3: TGTGCCAGCAGTGACAGGGGGCCTAACTATGGCTACACCTTC.

The gene calls are TRBV5-1 and TRBJ2-1; 11 nucleotides align to TRBD2. The CDR3 loop spans 17 amino acids. V shed 1 base and J 4 bases; nucleotides not matched to a gene: 7. CDR1 is SGHRS, CDR2 YFSETQ, per germline. In nucleotides, the CDR3 is TGCGCCAGCAGCTTGAGGTCTAGCGGGGGGTATTACAATGAGCAGTTCTTC. Its protein is CASSLRSSGGYYNEQFF.

V is TRBV5-1 and J is TRBJ1-5; the D gene is possibly TRBD1 (6 bases). The CDR3 length is 15 residues. V was clipped by 1 base and J by 5 bases, with 13 bases between them. CDR1 is SGHRS, CDR2 YFSETQ, per germline. CDR3: CASSLTGMDDQPQHF. CDR3 bases: TGCGCCAGCAGCTTGACAGGGATGGACGATCAGCCCCAGCATTTT.

The DNA for the CDR3 is TGTGCCAGCAGCGCCGAGCCCAATGGGGTTGGCTACACCTTC. Protein: CASSAEPNGVGYTF. The rearrangement uses TRBV7-2 and TRBJ1-2; D call uncertain. CDR1 is SGHTA, CDR2 FQGNSA, per germline. V dropped 5 bases and J dropped 7 bases, with 17 bases sitting between them. The CDR3 is 14 residues long.

The CDR3 DNA sequence: TGTGCCAGCAGCGTAGCAGGGAGCGGCTGGGAGACCCAGTACTTC. This codes for CASSVAGSGWETQYF. The chain joins TRBV9 to TRBJ2-5; D assignment may be TRBD1 or TRBD2 (5 bases each). Per germline, CDR1 SGDLS and CDR2 YYNGEE. V was pared by 0 bases and J by 5 bases, with 14 bases between. This CDR3 has 15 amino acids.